The clone carrying this TCR beta chain was seen only a few times. The antigen is unknown. It was version v3.0 of the immunoSEQ assay that was run at survey level. The data were produced by immunoSEQ multiplex PCR, yet TCRdb's version contains in-frame clones alone and is incomplete. The table shows around 26,000 clones, with 76% occurring only once. This entry is derived from a study of long-term antiretroviral therapy in people with HIV. General observations from the study: HIV repertoire CDR3 lengths ranged less widely than those of controls. Diversity rose after ART but stayed below transplant donor controls.

The germline V gene encodes CDR1 SGHDT and CDR2 YYEEEE. The CDR3 length is 12 residues. The V gene lost 1 base and the J gene lost 7 bases, with 3 bases spanning the gap. Cryopreserved PBMC numbered 1-10 million per sample before DNA extraction. The chain links TRBV5-6 to TRBJ1-6; D is ambiguous. Here the sequenced sample was unsorted PBMCs, taken 1.1 years before starting antiretroviral therapy. The origin of this receptor is a middle-aged woman with HIV. The CDR3 nucleotides read TGTGCCAGCAGCTTGTTAAATTCACCCCTCCACTTT. It encodes CASSLLNSPLHF.